Listed here are 29 T cell receptor gamma chains from one sample, sequenced in a study of Vδ1+ human thymocytes. Whole-study findings and limits: In the thymus, TRG and TRD repertoires looked highly polyclonal with Gaussian CDR3 lengths.

No antigen is known for these receptors. The template was reverse-transcribed extracted RNA. Pooled V-gene forward primers with one constant-region reverse primer generated the CDR3 amplicons by multiplex PCR. TCRdb re-identified clones in the multiplex PCR reads via CATT. In the table there are roughly 30,000 gamma-chain clones, roughly 20% of which are singletons. The sequencing sample was made of Vdelta1+ gamma-delta thymocytes from the thymus. Subset described: FACS-sorted CD3+ TCRalphabeta- TCRVdelta1+ TCRVdelta2- thymocytes. Receptor source: a boy younger than two who had congenital heart surgery.

The rearrangement joins TRGV8 to TRGJ1 or TRGJ2. This CDR3 spans 12 amino acids. CDR1 is VENAVY, CDR2 YDSYNSRV, per germline. Unmatched junction bases numbered 12, after V lost 4 bases and J lost 12 bases. CDR3 coding DNA: TGTGCCACCTGGGACTATGACCAGGGGAAACTCTTT. Its translation: CATWDYDQGKLF.

The gene calls are TRGV8 and TRGJ1 or TRGJ2. V shed 3 bases and J 10 bases; nucleotides not matched to a gene: 6. This CDR3 comprises 11 residues. CDR1 and CDR2 from the germline V gene are VENAVY and YDSYNSRV. CDR3 loop: CATWDFVKKLF. The CDR3 DNA reads TGTGCCACCTGGGATTTCGTAAAGAAACTCTTT.

There are a few counts of this clone. The rearrangement uses TRGV5 and TRGJ1 or TRGJ2. CDR1 is VINAFY and CDR2 is YDVSNSKD in the germline V gene. The trim removed 3 bases at V and 9 bases at J, leaving 5 bases unmatched. The CDR3 has 11 residues. CDR3 region: CATWDLGKKLF. As DNA, the CDR3 is TGTGCCACCTGGGACTTGGGTAAGAAACTCTTT.

A few counts support this clone. This may stem from a read error, because a much larger clone lies one nucleotide away. Other DNA sequences within the sample encode an identical CDR3. The chain combines TRGV9 with TRGJ1 or TRGJ2. Unmatched junction bases numbered 2, after V lost 4 bases and J lost 2 bases. CDR3 length: 12 amino acids. Germline V CDR1 and CDR2: GITISATS, ISYDGTV (reference sequence). In nucleotides, the CDR3 is TGTGCCTTGTGGGAAGATTATTATAAGAAACTCTTT. This codes for CALWEDYYKKLF.

The rearrangement links TRGV2 to TRGJ1 or TRGJ2. CDR1 and CDR2 (germline): EGSNGY, YDSYNSKV. CDR3 size: 11 residues. The V gene end was trimmed by 5 bases and the J gene end by 6 bases; junction bases not matched to a gene: 4. The CDR3 bases are TGTGCCACCTGGGCGAGTTATAAGAAACTCTTT. Translation: CATWASYKKLF.

Remarks on this clone: Different DNA sequences within this sample yield the same CDR3. The chain joins TRGV2 to TRGJ1 or TRGJ2. The CDR3 contains 14 residues. V was pared by 1 base and J by 0 bases, with 3 bases of the junction left unmatched. Germline V gives CDR1 EGSNGY, CDR2 YDSYNSKV. The CDR3 nucleotides read TGTGCCACCTGGGACGGAACGAATTATTATAAGAAACTCTTT. Translated, it gives CATWDGTNYYKKLF.

This clone was detected a few times. The chain links TRGV4 to TRGJ1 or TRGJ2. The CDR3 totals 12 residues. CDR1 and CDR2 from the germline V gene are EGSTGY and YDSYTSSV. V was pared by 2 bases and J by 4 bases, with 2 bases of the junction left unmatched. DNA for the CDR3: TGTGCCACCTGGGATGACTATTATAAGAAACTCTTT. Translated, it gives CATWDDYYKKLF.

This clone was seen a handful of times. The rearrangement links TRGV8 to TRGJ1 or TRGJ2. After removal of 3 bases from V and 3 bases from J, the junction contained 5 bases not matched to a gene. CDR3 length: 13 amino acids. Germline V lookup: CDR1 VENAVY, CDR2 YDSYNSRV. CDR3 in amino acids: CATWDPRYYKKLF. CDR3 nucleotides: TGTGCCACCTGGGATCCCCGTTATTATAAGAAACTCTTT.

The J gene is TRGJ1 or TRGJ2, the V gene TRGV4. Germline CDR1 and CDR2: EGSTGY and YDSYTSSV. V dropped 0 bases and J dropped 5; count of bases not matched to a gene: 7. The CDR3 spans 14 residues. CDR3: CATWDGPEDYKKLF. CDR3 coding DNA: TGTGCCACCTGGGATGGGCCGGAGGATTATAAGAAACTCTTT.

This clone occurred a few times. The rearrangement links TRGV9 to TRGJ1 or TRGJ2. The V segment lost 3 bases and the J segment 6 bases; nucleotides outside the gene matches: 14. Germline CDR1 reads GITISATS; CDR2 reads ISYDGTV (reference sequence). This CDR3 comprises 15 residues. CDR3 nucleotides: TGTGCCTTGTGGGAGCTGCCCCATCGGGGTTATAAGAAACTCTTT. This translates into CALWELPHRGYKKLF.

A few counts support this clone. The chain links TRGV3 to TRGJ1 or TRGJ2. Germline V CDR1 and CDR2: VTNTFY, YDVSTARD (reference sequence). The CDR3 consists of 12 residues. After removal of 5 bases from V and 4 bases from J, the junction contained 5 bases not matched to a gene. CDR3 DNA sequence: TGTGCCACCTGGGTCCAGTATTATAAGAAACTCTTT. Translation gives CATWVQYYKKLF.

This clone was observed a few times. The V call is TRGV3, the J call TRGJ1 or TRGJ2. Germline values: CDR1 VTNTFY, CDR2 YDVSTARD (reference sequence). The V segment lost 0 bases and the J segment 3 bases; nucleotides outside the gene matches: 14. This CDR3 has 17 residues. The CDR3 is CATWDRQKQVLYYKKLF. CDR3 nucleotides: TGTGCCACCTGGGACAGGCAAAAACAAGTCCTTTATTATAAGAAACTCTTT.

Details on this clone: This sample includes further DNA sequences coding for the same CDR3. The chain carries TRGV9 and TRGJ1 or TRGJ2. The V segment lost 3 bases and the J segment 4 bases; nucleotides outside the gene matches: 3. CDR1 GITISATS and CDR2 ISYDGTV come from the germline V gene (reference sequence). The CDR3 is 12 residues long. In DNA, the CDR3 is TGTGCCTTGTGGGAGTGGTATTATAAGAAACTCTTT. Encoded protein: CALWEWYYKKLF.

This clone was seen only a few times. The V gene is TRGV5, the J gene TRGJ1 or TRGJ2. CDR1 and CDR2 from the germline V gene are VINAFY and YDVSNSKD. The CDR3 length is 12 residues. Unmatched junction bases numbered 7, after V lost 3 bases and J lost 8 bases. The CDR3 DNA sequence: TGTGCCACCTGGGACCTCCGAGATAAGAAACTCTTT. Its translation is CATWDLRDKKLF.

This clone has a handful of counts. V usage is TRGV9 and J usage is TRGJ1 or TRGJ2. This CDR3 spans 13 amino acids. With V trimmed by 0 bases and J by 6 bases, 5 bases remained unmatched. Germline-derived CDR1 and CDR2 are GITISATS and ISYDGTV (reference sequence). CDR3 sequence: CALWEVNRYKKLF. The CDR3 nucleotides are TGTGCCTTGTGGGAGGTGAATCGTTATAAGAAACTCTTT.

By share, this clone ranks as medium-sized. Additional DNA sequences in this sample encode the identical CDR3. The chain couples TRGV2 to TRGJ1 or TRGJ2. Trimming cost V 1 base and J 3 bases; bases outside gene matches: 3. The germline CDR1 and CDR2 sequences are EGSNGY and YDSYNSKV. The CDR3 contains 13 residues. The CDR3 sequence: CATWDGLYYKKLF. The DNA of the CDR3 is TGTGCCACCTGGGACGGCCTTTATTATAAGAAACTCTTT.

The chain employs TRGV5 and TRGJ1 or TRGJ2. CDR1 is VINAFY, CDR2 YDVSNSKD, per germline. Trimming at V came to 6 bases and at J to 10 bases, leaving 12 bases not matched to a gene. This CDR3 region has 12 residues. The CDR3 region is CATWMWIRKKLF. In DNA, the CDR3 is TGTGCCACCTGGATGTGGATTAGAAAGAAACTCTTT.

The chain uses TRGV2 and TRGJ1 or TRGJ2. CDR3 length: 14 amino acids. V gave up 1 base and J gave up 3 bases; unmatched junction bases: 6. The germline V gene encodes CDR1 EGSNGY and CDR2 YDSYNSKV. The CDR3 nucleotides read TGTGCCACCTGGGACGGAACCATTTATTATAAGAAACTCTTT. This translates into CATWDGTIYYKKLF.

This chain joins TRGV9 and TRGJ1 or TRGJ2. The CDR3 loop spans 12 amino acids. The junction had 7 bases not matched to a gene; V was cut back by 0 bases and J by 11 bases. Germline CDR1 is GITISATS and CDR2 is ISYDGTV (reference sequence). CDR3 amino acids: CALWEVKGEKLF. The DNA for the CDR3 is TGTGCCTTGTGGGAGGTGAAGGGAGAGAAACTCTTT.

This chain joins TRGV9 and TRGJ1 or TRGJ2. From germline, CDR1 is GITISATS and CDR2 ISYDGTV (reference sequence). The trim removed 5 bases at V and 12 bases at J, leaving 10 bases unmatched. The CDR3 has 11 residues. CDR3 DNA: TGTGCCTTGTGGGGGTCGTGGACGAAACTCTTT. Translating it yields CALWGSWTKLF.

This clone was observed a few times. V gene TRGV2 combines with J gene TRGJ1 or TRGJ2. The trim removed 5 bases at V and 9 bases at J, leaving 7 bases unmatched. The V gene's germline CDR1 is EGSNGY and CDR2 YDSYNSKV. The CDR3 is 11 residues long. CDR3 in amino acids: CATWVFVKKLF. The DNA for the CDR3 is TGTGCCACCTGGGTTTTTGTTAAGAAACTCTTT.

This chain connects TRGV4 to TRGJ1 or TRGJ2. The CDR3 extends over 12 amino acids. Trimming cost V 6 bases and J 3 bases; bases outside gene matches: 5. Germline CDR1 and CDR2: EGSTGY and YDSYTSSV. The CDR3 reads CATWNLYYKKLF. The CDR3 DNA sequence: TGTGCCACCTGGAACCTTTATTATAAGAAACTCTTT.

This clone was seen a few times. One base away lies a much larger clone, so this may be a sequencing read error. This sequence joins TRGV5 and TRGJ1 or TRGJ2. The CDR3 is made up of 12 amino acids. CDR1 and CDR2 (germline): VINAFY, YDVSNSKD. After removal of 3 bases from V and 5 bases from J, the junction contained 4 bases not matched to a gene. The CDR3 spells CATWDPHYKKLF. The DNA of the CDR3 is TGTGCCACCTGGGACCCTCATTATAAGAAACTCTTT.

This clone was detected only a few times. The chain is built from TRGV5 and TRGJ1 or TRGJ2. This CDR3 spans 14 amino acids. V gave up 0 bases and J gave up 6 bases; unmatched junction bases: 8. Per germline, CDR1 VINAFY and CDR2 YDVSNSKD. CDR3 amino acids: CATWDRLCAYKKLF. CDR3 nucleotides: TGTGCCACCTGGGACAGGTTGTGTGCTTATAAGAAACTCTTT.

J is TRGJ1 or TRGJ2 and V is TRGV2. CDR3 size: 11 residues. V shed 4 bases, J shed 9 bases, and the junction held 6 bases outside the gene matches. Germline assignment: CDR1 EGSNGY and CDR2 YDSYNSKV. The chain's CDR3 is CATWDLVKKLF. In nucleotides, the CDR3 is TGTGCCACCTGGGATCTTGTTAAGAAACTCTTT.

With respect to this clone: The same CDR3 is also encoded by other DNA sequences in this sample. This chain uses TRGV2 with TRGJ1 or TRGJ2. Germline V gene lookup returns CDR1 EGSNGY and CDR2 YDSYNSKV. V gave up 1 base and J gave up 4 bases; unmatched junction bases: 4. This CDR3 has 13 amino acids. The CDR3 protein is CATWDGGYYKKLF. DNA for the CDR3: TGTGCCACCTGGGACGGTGGGTATTATAAGAAACTCTTT.

The gene calls are TRGV9 and TRGJP. Trimming cost V 0 bases and J 10 bases; bases outside gene matches: 6. This CDR3 is built from 16 residues. Germline CDR1 GITISATS, CDR2 ISYDGTV (reference sequence). CDR3 loop: CALWEVLQLGKKIKVF. The CDR3 nucleotides are TGTGCCTTGTGGGAGGTGCTCCAATTGGGCAAAAAAATCAAGGTATTT.

V gene TRGV5 combines with J gene TRGJ1 or TRGJ2. Germline CDR1 and CDR2: VINAFY and YDVSNSKD. V lost 1 base and J lost 5; bases outside the gene matches: 8. The CDR3 is 14 amino acids. The CDR3 DNA is TGTGCCACCTGGGACAGTCCTAGGGATTATAAGAAACTCTTT. Encoded protein: CATWDSPRDYKKLF.

The V gene is TRGV3, the J gene TRGJP2. J was trimmed by 0 bases and V by 0 bases; bases with no gene match: 7. The CDR3 sequence is 17 residues long. CDR1 is VTNTFY and CDR2 is YDVSTARD in the germline V gene (reference sequence). Here the CDR3 DNA reads TGTGCCACCTGGGACAGGGCCGCATATAGTAGTGATTGGATCAAGACGTTT. This codes for CATWDRAAYSSDWIKTF.